One and the same sample provided the 23 T cell receptor beta chains below, sequenced in a study of response to subunit inactivated influenza vaccine. In TCRdb, the RT-PCR reads were re-called with MiXCR into one record per CDR3 protein. The table records 600,000 to 850,000 distinct CDR3 sequences, approximately 14% of them present only once. The source was PBMCs from blood, collected less than 15 days before vaccination. These receptors were collected from a man between 45 and 60 years old who received an inactivated influenza vaccine.

In regard to this clonotype: Without the conserved terminal phenylalanine or tryptophan, this CDR3 likely stems from a read error. The gene calls are TRBV19 and TRBJ2-7; 8 positions agree with TRBD2. Germline-derived CDR1 and CDR2 are LNHDA and SQIVND (reference sequence). CDR3 size: 15 residues. The ends lost 5 bases at V and 6 bases at J; junction bases unmatched: 12. The CDR3 nucleotides are TGTGCCAGTAGTTTTTCACCGGGACTAGAACGCGAGCAGTACTTG. Its translation is CASSFSPGLEREQYL.

The V gene is TRBV7-2, the J gene TRBJ2-7; 9 nucleotides match TRBD2. CDR3 size: 15 residues. The germline CDR1 and CDR2 sequences are SGHTA and FQGNSA. J was trimmed by 1 base and V by 5 bases; bases with no gene match: 6. CDR3 amino acids: CASSRLAGASYEQYF. The CDR3 region has the DNA TGTGCCAGCAGCCGGTTAGCGGGGGCGTCCTACGAGCAGTACTTC.

This clonotype was seen a handful of times. This chain uses TRBV10-3 with TRBJ2-6, with 8 nucleotides matching TRBD1. CDR3 length equals 16 residues. J was trimmed by 4 bases and V by 11 bases; bases with no gene match: 13. CDR1 is ENHRY and CDR2 is SYGVKD in the germline V gene. CDR3 in amino acids: CASTAGTGLGANVLTF. The CDR3 DNA sequence: TGTGCCTCAACCGCAGGGACAGGTTTAGGGGCCAACGTCCTGACTTTC.

This clonotype has more than one count but fewer than ten. The genes are TRBV20-1 and TRBJ1-3, with D tentatively TRBD1 (6 bases). Germline loops: CDR1 DFQATT, CDR2 SNEGSKA (reference sequence). The CDR3 extends over 14 amino acids. Trimming removed 3 bases at V and 2 bases at J, with 11 bases between. The chain's CDR3 is CSARGGATGNTIYF. CDR3 bases: TGCAGTGCTAGGGGGGGCGCGACTGGAAACACCATATATTTT.

There are a few counts of this clonotype. The J gene is TRBJ2-5, the V gene TRBV9; D ambiguous. From germline, CDR1 is SGDLS and CDR2 YYNGEE. V was pared by 4 bases and J by 5 bases, with 12 bases between. CDR3 length: 13 amino acids. Here the CDR3 DNA reads TGTGCCAGCAGCTCGGATTGGCGGGAGACCCAGTACTTC. Amino acids: CASSSDWRETQYF.

This chain links TRBV25-1 with TRBJ2-5; 9 positions agree with TRBD1. The CDR3 contains 14 residues. After removal of 5 bases from V and 3 bases from J, the junction contained 4 bases not matched to a gene. Looked up from germline, CDR1 is MGHDK and CDR2 is SYGVNS. CDR3 residues: CASSPWTGEETQYF. Here the CDR3 DNA reads TGTGCCAGCAGTCCGTGGACAGGGGAAGAGACCCAGTACTTC. Looking up the rest from reference TRBV25-1 and TRBJ2-5 gives the full variable domain: EADIYQTPRYLVIGTGKKITLECSQTMGHDKMYWYQQDPGMELHLIHYSYGVNSTEKGDLSSESTVSRIRTEHFPLTLESARPSHTSQYLCASSPWTGEETQYFGPGTRLLVL.

This clonotype has ten or more counts. The chain has TRBV5-1 and TRBJ2-5; a weak D match, TRBD1 (5 bases). The CDR3 is 12 amino acids. V gave up 4 bases and J gave up 5 bases, with 9 bases separating them. CDR1 is SGHRS and CDR2 is YFSETQ in the germline V gene. Here the CDR3 reads CASSQKGETQYF. As DNA, the CDR3 is TGCGCCAGCAGCCAAAAGGGGGAGACCCAGTACTTC.

V gene TRBV12-3 or TRBV12-4 combines with J gene TRBJ2-5; tentatively, D is TRBD1 (6 bases). Trimming left V 7 bases short and J 4 bases short, with 13 bases between. CDR3 size: 13 residues. As DNA, the CDR3 is TGTGCCAGCACTTCACTGGGGGCAGAGACCCAGTACTTC. This translates into CASTSLGAETQYF.

The V and J genes are TRBV7-2 and TRBJ2-2, with a tentative D call TRBD2 (5 bases). The CDR3 is 14 amino acids. Germline CDR1 and CDR2: SGHTA and FQGNSA. Trimming took 2 bases from V and 5 from J, leaving 9 bases between them. CDR3 coding DNA: TGTGCCAGCAGCTTATATTGGGAGACCGGGGAGCTGTTTTTT. Amino acid sequence: CASSLYWETGELFF.

In its sample, this clonotype was seen a few times. The V and J genes are TRBV24-1 and TRBJ2-7, with 10 bases matching TRBD1. This CDR3 contains 15 residues. Trimming removed 4 bases from V and 9 bases from J; junction bases left unmatched: 11. Germline CDR1 and CDR2: KGHDR and SFDVKD. The CDR3 loop reads CATSDTGQGPALQYF. Here the CDR3 DNA reads TGTGCCACCAGTGACACGGGACAGGGGCCGGCGTTGCAGTACTTC.

V gene TRBV5-1 combines with J gene TRBJ1-2, with 8 bases identical to TRBD1. There are 14 residues in the CDR3. Per the germline V gene, CDR1 is SGHRS and CDR2 is YFSETQ. Trimming cost V 0 bases and J 7 bases; bases outside gene matches: 5. DNA of the CDR3: TGCGCCAGCAGCTTGGGACAGGGGAAGTCTGGCTACACCTTC. Residues: CASSLGQGKSGYTF.

This clonotype has at least ten counts. The chain joins TRBV7-9 to TRBJ2-1, with D tentatively TRBD2 (6 bases). V was pared by 6 bases and J by 5 bases, with 14 bases between. The germline CDR1 and CDR2 sequences are SEHNR and FQNEAQ (reference sequence). This CDR3 spans 14 amino acids. The CDR3 bases are TGTGCCAGCAGGTCCGGGACTCATAACAATGAGCAGTTCTTC. It specifies CASRSGTHNNEQFF.

This clonotype was seen repeatedly, ten times or more. The chain couples TRBV20-1 to TRBJ2-7; a weak D match, TRBD1 (6 bases). Germline V gene data show CDR1 as DFQATT and CDR2 as SNEGSKA (reference sequence). V was trimmed by 4 bases and J by 1 base, leaving 14 bases between them. The CDR3 is 14 amino acids. Here the CDR3 reads CSAIPFGQSYEQYF. The CDR3 nucleotides read TGCAGTGCTATTCCTTTTGGACAGTCCTACGAGCAGTACTTC.

This clonotype has a handful of counts. The V gene is TRBV7-6, the J gene TRBJ2-1; D gene uncertain. Looked up from germline, CDR1 is SGHVS and CDR2 is FNYEAQ. V lost 0 bases and J lost 3, with 9 bases in between. The CDR3 is made up of 15 amino acids. The CDR3 spells CASSLAETFYNEQFF. In DNA form, the CDR3 reads TGTGCCAGCAGCTTAGCTGAGACGTTCTACAATGAGCAGTTCTTC.

This sequence joins TRBV15 and TRBJ1-2, with unresolved D. This CDR3 spans 14 amino acids. V lost 0 bases, J lost 8 bases, and 13 bases lay in between. Germline assignment: CDR1 LNHNV and CDR2 YYDKDF (reference sequence). The CDR3 nucleotides read TGTGCCACCAGCAGAGATCTGGTCAAAGGGGGCTACACCTTC. As protein: CATSRDLVKGGYTF.

This rearrangement joins TRBV5-1 to TRBJ2-4; TRBD1 matches at 9 bases. J gave up 7 bases and V 4 bases, and 9 bases lay outside the gene matches. The CDR3 length is 15 residues. The germline gives CDR1 SGHRS, CDR2 YFSETQ. In DNA, the CDR3 is TGCGCCAGCAGCACCGGACAGGGGATGTTGAACATTCAGTACTTC. Its protein is CASSTGQGMLNIQYF.

The V gene is TRBV12-3 or TRBV12-4, the J gene TRBJ2-4; D is ambiguous. CDR3 size: 14 residues. Trimming removed 6 bases at V and 1 base at J, with 10 bases between. The CDR3 sequence: CASRAAAAKNIQYF. DNA for the CDR3: TGTGCCAGCAGAGCCGCAGCGGCCAAAAACATTCAGTACTTC.

V is TRBV4-3 and J is TRBJ2-5, with a weak D call TRBD2 (6 bases). The CDR3 is 15 amino acids. Germline CDR1 LGHNA, CDR2 YSLEER. V was cut by 0 bases and J by 5 bases, with 13 bases left in between. The CDR3 DNA is TGCGCCAGCAGCCAAGATGGCGGAGGAGGGGAGACCCAGTACTTC. This codes for CASSQDGGGGETQYF.

This clonotype was seen only a few times. This chain connects TRBV20-1 to TRBJ2-7; D gene unclear. CDR1 and CDR2 (germline): DFQATT, SNEGSKA (reference sequence). V was pared by 8 bases and J by 3 bases, with 14 bases between. This CDR3 has 12 residues. The CDR3 is CSFGSNVYEQYF. CDR3 nucleotides: TGCAGTTTTGGATCGAATGTCTACGAGCAGTACTTC.

Ten or more counts support this clonotype. This chain connects TRBV4-3 to TRBJ2-1, with D possibly TRBD2 on 5 matching bases. The CDR3 has 16 amino acids. Trimming removed 1 base from V and 5 bases from J, with 15 bases in between. Germline loops: CDR1 LGHNA, CDR2 YSLEER. CDR3 DNA: TGCGCCAGCAGCCAAGTTAGAGGGAGTGGTAACAATGAGCAGTTCTTC. Residues: CASSQVRGSGNNEQFF.

The chain joins TRBV12-3 or TRBV12-4 to TRBJ2-5; no reliable D call. The length of the CDR3 is 13 residues. V lost 4 bases to trimming and J lost 4 bases, with 10 bases between them. Here the CDR3 reads CASSYGAGETQYF. The CDR3 region has the DNA TGTGCCAGCAGTTACGGTGCCGGAGAGACCCAGTACTTC.

This clonotype was recorded at least ten times. The CDR3 sequence: CASSRGVDTEAFF. The CDR3 DNA reads TGTGCCAGCAGCCGAGGGGTTGACACTGAAGCTTTCTTT. The J gene is TRBJ1-1, the V gene TRBV6-1; possible D gene TRBD1, 5 bases. This CDR3 is built from 13 residues. Deletions cut 6 bases from V and 3 bases from J, with 11 bases between. CDR1 and CDR2 from the germline V gene are MNHNS and SASEGT.

This clonotype was counted only a few times. This chain uses TRBV10-2 with TRBJ2-1, with 7 positions matching TRBD1. Losses at the gene ends were 3 bases for V and 4 bases for J; bases not matched to a gene: 6. Germline V lookup: CDR1 WSHSY, CDR2 SAAADI. The CDR3 sequence is 15 residues long. The CDR3, as DNA: TGCGCCAGCAGTGACAAGGGGGCCAATTACAATGAGCAGTTCTTC. It encodes CASSDKGANYNEQFF.